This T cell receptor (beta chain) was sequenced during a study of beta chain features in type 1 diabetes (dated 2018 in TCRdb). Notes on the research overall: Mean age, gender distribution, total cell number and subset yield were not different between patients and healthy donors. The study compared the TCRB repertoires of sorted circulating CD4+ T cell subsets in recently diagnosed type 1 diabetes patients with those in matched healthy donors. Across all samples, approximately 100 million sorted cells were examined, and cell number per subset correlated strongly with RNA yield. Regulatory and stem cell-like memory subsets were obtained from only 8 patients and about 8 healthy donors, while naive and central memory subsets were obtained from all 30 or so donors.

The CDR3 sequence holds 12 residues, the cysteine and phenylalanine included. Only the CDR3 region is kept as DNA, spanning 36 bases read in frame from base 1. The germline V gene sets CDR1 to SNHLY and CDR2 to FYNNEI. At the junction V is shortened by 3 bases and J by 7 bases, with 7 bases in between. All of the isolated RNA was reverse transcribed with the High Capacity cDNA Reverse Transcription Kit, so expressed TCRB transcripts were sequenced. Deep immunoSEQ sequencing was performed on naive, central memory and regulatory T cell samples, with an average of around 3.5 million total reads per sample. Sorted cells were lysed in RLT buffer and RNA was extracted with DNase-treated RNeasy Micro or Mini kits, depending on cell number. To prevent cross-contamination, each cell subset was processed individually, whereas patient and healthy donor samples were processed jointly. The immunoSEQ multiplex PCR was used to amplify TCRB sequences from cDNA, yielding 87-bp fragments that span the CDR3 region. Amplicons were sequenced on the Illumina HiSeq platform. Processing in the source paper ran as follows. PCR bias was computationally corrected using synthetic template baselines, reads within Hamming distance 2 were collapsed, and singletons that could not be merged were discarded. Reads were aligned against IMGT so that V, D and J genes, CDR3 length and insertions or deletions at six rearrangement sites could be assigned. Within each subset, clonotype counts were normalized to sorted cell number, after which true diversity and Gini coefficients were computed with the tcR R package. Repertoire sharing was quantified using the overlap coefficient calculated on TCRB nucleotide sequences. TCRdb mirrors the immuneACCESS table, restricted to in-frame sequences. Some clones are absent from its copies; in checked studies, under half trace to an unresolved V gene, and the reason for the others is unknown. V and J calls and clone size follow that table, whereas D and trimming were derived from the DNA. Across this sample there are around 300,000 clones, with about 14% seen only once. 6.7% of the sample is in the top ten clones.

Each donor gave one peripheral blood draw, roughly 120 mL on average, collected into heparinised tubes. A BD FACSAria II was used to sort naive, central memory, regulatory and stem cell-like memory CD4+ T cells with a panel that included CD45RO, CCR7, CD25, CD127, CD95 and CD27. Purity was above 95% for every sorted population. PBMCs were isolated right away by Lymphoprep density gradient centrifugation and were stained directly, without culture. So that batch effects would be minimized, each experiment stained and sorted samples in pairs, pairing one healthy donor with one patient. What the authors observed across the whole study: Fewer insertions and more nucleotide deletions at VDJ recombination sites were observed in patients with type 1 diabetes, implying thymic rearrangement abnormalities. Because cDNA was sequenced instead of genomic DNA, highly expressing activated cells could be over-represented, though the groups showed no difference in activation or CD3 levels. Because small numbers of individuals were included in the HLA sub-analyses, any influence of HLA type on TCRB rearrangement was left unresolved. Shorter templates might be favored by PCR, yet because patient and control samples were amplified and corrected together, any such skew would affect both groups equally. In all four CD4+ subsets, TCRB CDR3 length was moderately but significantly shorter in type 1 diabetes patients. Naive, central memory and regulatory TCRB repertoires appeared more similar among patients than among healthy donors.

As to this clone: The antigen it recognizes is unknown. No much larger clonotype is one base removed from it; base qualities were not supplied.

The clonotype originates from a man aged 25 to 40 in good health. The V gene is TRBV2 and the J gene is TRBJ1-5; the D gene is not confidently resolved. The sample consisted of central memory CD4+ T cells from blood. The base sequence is TGTGCCAGCAGTGAGGGAGGGCAGCCCCAGCATTTT. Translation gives CASSEGGQPQHF.